The text below deals with one TCR beta chain. Conventional CD4+ T cells were sorted from blood as CD25-low CD127-high cells. These data originate in a study of regulatory and conventional T cells in RAG deficiency. TCRdb's copy holds only in-frame clones and misses some; the assay was immunoSEQ multiplex PCR. In the table there are some 730 clones, approximately 37% of which are singletons. The sample taken for sequencing was CD4+ effector T cells sorted from blood. This clonotype was sampled from a human donor with RAG deficiency presenting as severe combined immunodeficiency.

The CDR3 sequence is CASSQDIPVWETQYF. The DNA of the CDR3 is TGTGCCAGCAGCCAAGATATTCCGGTCTGGGAGACCCAGTACTTC. The chain uses TRBV7-3 and TRBJ2-5, with no clear D. V was shortened by 5 bases and J by 5 bases, with 18 bases between the two germline ends. This CDR3 has 15 amino acids. The germline gives CDR1 SGHTA, CDR2 FQGTGA.